This is a list of T cell receptor beta chains from one sample in a study of blood T cell repertoires in COVID-19. Profiled with immunoSEQ multiplex PCR; TCRdb holds only in-frame clones, not every one. The table shows 300,000 to 350,000 clones, with 88% occurring only once. The sequenced sample consisted of peripheral blood. These receptors were taken from a woman in her seventies with COVID-19, enrolled during active disease. CDR3s include the opening cysteine and the closing phenylalanine or tryptophan. The D gene is left open where the match is weak. Where a row states a size, it is once, few, many or the class of an expanded clone; other rows omit it.

>TRBV29-1|TRBD1|NA|TRBJ1-1
TGCAGCGTTGAGGGAGGCAGGGGGTTCCAATACACTGAAGCTTTCTTT
CSVEGGRGFQYTEAFF
>TRBV5-1|NA|NA|TRBJ2-7
TGCGCCAGCAGCGGCCTAGGCGAGCAGTACTTC
CASSGLGEQYF
>TRBV27|TRBD1|NA|TRBJ1-1
TGTGCCAGCAGTTCTTTCGGACAGGGAGGCATGAACACTGAAGCTTTCTTT
CASSSFGQGGMNTEAFF
>TRBV14|TRBD1|NA|TRBJ1-5
TGTGCCAACCGAGTGGACAGGCATAGCAATCAGCCCCAGCATTTT
CANRVDRHSNQPQHF
>TRBV6-1|NA|NA|TRBJ1-4
TGTGCCAGCAGTGAAGTAGGGGGGGGCGAGGAAAAACTGTTTTTT
CASSEVGGGEEKLFF
>TRBV12-5|NA|NA|TRBJ2-1
TGTGCTAGTGGTTTGGGCACAGGGGAGCAGTTCTTC
CASGLGTGEQFF
>TRBV28|NA|NA|TRBJ1-3
TGTGCCAGCAGTTTGCCGTCGAGCTCTGGAAACACCATATATTTT
CASSLPSSSGNTIYF
>TRBV5-4|NA|NA|TRBJ1-2
TGTGCCAGCAGCGTCGGGGGATTGAACTATGGCTACACCTTC
CASSVGGLNYGYTF
>TRBV2|NA|once|TRBJ1-5
TGTGCCAGCAGTGAAGGGGCGGGGCAGAGCAATCAGCCCCAGCATTTT
CASSEGAGQSNQPQHF
>TRBV2|TRBD2|NA|TRBJ2-1
TGTGCCAGCACTAGCGGAGGCCCTAATGAGCAGTTCTTC
CASTSGGPNEQFF
>TRBV18|TRBD1|NA|TRBJ2-2
TGTGCCAGCTCACCCCAATACAGGGGGCCTAACACCGGGGAGCTGTTTTTT
CASSPQYRGPNTGELFF
>TRBV29-1|TRBD1|NA|TRBJ1-1
TGCAGCGGGACAGGGCTCCTGAACACTGAAGCTTTCTTT
CSGTGLLNTEAFF
>TRBV21-1|NA|once|TRBJ2-2
TGTGCCAGCAGAGGGGACAGATACACCGGGGAGCTGTTTTTT
CASRGDRYTGELFF
>TRBV6-1|NA|few|TRBJ1-5
TGTGCCAGCAGTGCCCACCTTTCAGGCGGGAGCAATCAGCCCCAGCATTTT
CASSAHLSGGSNQPQHF
>TRBV18|NA|NA|TRBJ2-5
TGTGCCAGCTCACCATTGCTAGAAGTGAAAGAGACCCAGTACTTC
CASSPLLEVKETQYF
>TRBV30|TRBD1|NA|TRBJ2-5
TGTGCCACCTGGGACAGGAGGGGTGTGGAGACCCAGTACTTC
CATWDRRGVETQYF
>TRBV7-9|TRBD2|once|TRBJ2-1
TGTGCCAGCAGCTTAAATAGCGGGGGGGAGCAGTTCTTC
CASSLNSGGEQFF
>TRBV28|TRBD2|NA|TRBJ2-1
TGTGCCAGCAGTCACCCGGGACTAGCGGGGGCAGGGGGGAATGAGCAGTTCTTC
CASSHPGLAGAGGNEQFF
>TRBV5-8|NA|NA|TRBJ1-5
TGTGCCAGCAGCGGCAGGGGCCTCGGGCCCCAGCATTTT
CASSGRGLGPQHF
>TRBV28|NA|NA|TRBJ1-1
TGTGCCAGCATTACCCGAACGCGGGGGGTGAACACTGAAGCTTTCTTT
CASITRTRGVNTEAFF
>TRBV3-1/TRBV3-2|NA|once|TRBJ2-7
TGTGCCAGCAGCCAAGCGGGGACCTACGAGCAGTACTTC
CASSQAGTYEQYF
>TRBV13|TRBD2|NA|TRBJ2-1
TGTGCCAGCAGCTTAGGAGCGGGGACCCCTTACAATGAGCAGTTCTTC
CASSLGAGTPYNEQFF
>TRBV28|NA|NA|TRBJ1-3
TGTGCCAGTTGGGACAACTCTGGAAACACCATATATTTT
CASWDNSGNTIYF
>TRBV6-1|NA|NA|TRBJ1-1
TGTGCCAGCAGTGAATTAGTTGAAGCTTTCTTT
CASSELVEAFF
>TRBV7-2|NA|NA|TRBJ1-2
TGTGCCAGCAGCTCGGACAGAGTCTATGGCTACACCTTC
CASSSDRVYGYTF
>TRBV12-5|TRBD1|NA|TRBJ1-1
TGTGCTAGTGGAAGATCCGGGACAGGGTACACTGAAGCTTTCTTT
CASGRSGTGYTEAFF
>TRBV5-1|TRBD2|NA|TRBJ2-3
TGCGCCAGCAGTCTCCCATTGGGGGGGTTGTCAGATACGCAGTATTTT
CASSLPLGGLSDTQYF
>TRBV4-1|NA|NA|TRBJ1-2
TGCGCCAGCAGCCAAGGGTTATCTTACAGTACCTATGGCTACACCTTC
CASSQGLSYSTYGYTF
>TRBV7-9|TRBD1|NA|TRBJ1-2
TGTGCCAGCAGCTCCGGACAGGGATCGGGGTATGGCTACACCTTC
CASSSGQGSGYGYTF
>TRBV3-1/TRBV3-2|TRBD1|NA|TRBJ1-4
TGTGCCAGCAGCCAACCTAAGACAGGGACTAATGAAAAACTGTTTTTT
CASSQPKTGTNEKLFF
>TRBV14|NA|NA|TRBJ2-1
TGTGCCAGCAGCCAGGTCCCCAGGGGCGAGCAGTTCTTC
CASSQVPRGEQFF
>TRBV4-1|NA|NA|TRBJ1-1
TGCGCCAGCAGCTACCCAGGGCGGACTGAAGCTTTCTTT
CASSYPGRTEAFF
>TRBV5-6|NA|NA|TRBJ1-6
TGTGCCAGCAGCTCGACTCCTACGGGGGGCCATTCACCCCTCCACTTT
CASSSTPTGGHSPLHF
>TRBV30|NA|NA|TRBJ1-1
TGTGCCTGGGAAGCCGGGGGGCGCCTTGGGTACACTGAAGCTTTCTTT
CAWEAGGRLGYTEAFF
>TRBV4-1|NA|NA|TRBJ1-2
TGCGCCAGCAGCCAAGAACCACAGGGAAACTATGGCTACACCTTC
CASSQEPQGNYGYTF
>TRBV10-3|NA|NA|TRBJ1-2
TGTGCCATCAGTGAGAAAGACAGGATCCTCTATGGCTACACCTTC
CAISEKDRILYGYTF
>TRBV6-6|NA|NA|TRBJ1-3
TGTGCCAGCCAGGGTACTGGAAACACCATATATTTT
CASQGTGNTIYF
>TRBV18|TRBD2|NA|TRBJ2-7
TGTGCCAGCTCAGAAAATAGCGGGGCCCCCTACGAGCAGTACTTC
CASSENSGAPYEQYF
>TRBV5-1|NA|NA|TRBJ1-5
TGCGCCAGCAGCTTGGACGGGGAGGCCAATCAGCCCCAGCATTTT
CASSLDGEANQPQHF
>TRBV7-9|TRBD1|NA|TRBJ2-7
TGTGCCAGCAGCCCGGGACAGGACCCCAACGAGCAGTACTTC
CASSPGQDPNEQYF
>TRBV9|TRBD1|NA|TRBJ2-1
TGTGCCAGCAGCGTAGCGCAGGGGGCGAATGAGCAGTTCTTC
CASSVAQGANEQFF
>TRBV4-2|NA|once|TRBJ2-3
TGTGCCAGCAGCCAAGAGGAGGCGGTAATAGCGGTGGATACGCAGTATTTT
CASSQEEAVIAVDTQYF
>TRBV7-9|NA|NA|TRBJ2-7
TGTGCCAGTGACCGGGACTCAGCCTACGAGCAGTACTTC
CASDRDSAYEQYF
>TRBV19|TRBD2|NA|TRBJ2-3
TGTGCCAGTAGTAAAGCTAGCGGGGGGCCTGTCTCCAGCACAGATACGCAGTATTTT
CASSKASGGPVSSTDTQYF
>TRBV7-8|NA|NA|TRBJ2-7
TGTGCCAGCAGCTTCCAGTTCTTGGCCGAGCAGTACTTC
CASSFQFLAEQYF
>TRBV28|TRBD1|few|TRBJ1-5
TGTGCCAACGCCAGGGGGCCCGATCAGCCCCAGCATTTT
CANARGPDQPQHF
>TRBV10-1|NA|NA|TRBJ2-3
TGCGCCAGCAGTGAGTCCCTGAGTACGCAGTATTTT
CASSESLSTQYF
>TRBV2|NA|NA|TRBJ1-6
TGTGCCAGCAGGACAGACCCCAATTCACCCCTCCACTTT
CASRTDPNSPLHF